This is a list of T cell receptor beta chains from one sample in a study of cytomegalovirus exposure and HLA in healthy donors. Only in-frame clones appear in the TCRdb table, and some are missing; sequencing was by immunoSEQ multiplex PCR. Altogether more than 150,000 clones are present, 80% to 90% being singletons, with the ten largest covering almost 9.5%. The sample consisted of PBMCs. Every receptor here comes from a man aged 18 to 35 in good health and CMV-seropositive. CDR3s leave out the opening cysteine and the closing phenylalanine or tryptophan. Each record gives: V gene, J gene, CDR3 protein.

V gene: TRBV7-6; J gene: TRBJ2-7; CDR3 protein: ASSLGLGGEQY
V gene: TRBV10-2; J gene: TRBJ2-1; CDR3 protein: ASRELGREQF
V gene: TRBV25-1; J gene: TRBJ2-6; CDR3 protein: ASSGTGVTGANVLT
V gene: TRBV19; J gene: TRBJ2-1; CDR3 protein: ASSIVSGYNEQF
V gene: TRBV30; J gene: TRBJ1-5; CDR3 protein: AWSRTGASNQPQH
V gene: TRBV6-1; J gene: TRBJ1-5; CDR3 protein: ASSEGGYQPQH
V gene: TRBV10-3; J gene: TRBJ2-7; CDR3 protein: AISEFRDRGLYEQY
V gene: TRBV6-1; J gene: TRBJ2-5; CDR3 protein: ASLTPRRIQETQY
V gene: TRBV6-1; J gene: TRBJ1-1; CDR3 protein: ASSEQGAPRSEAF
V gene: TRBV14; J gene: TRBJ1-2; CDR3 protein: ASSQDSHGGRSYGYT
V gene: TRBV30; J gene: TRBJ2-7; CDR3 protein: ASSGSTYEQY
V gene: TRBV6-4; J gene: TRBJ2-7; CDR3 protein: ASSDWASGGKAYEQY
V gene: TRBV10-1; J gene: TRBJ1-5; CDR3 protein: ASSDGQGRLNSNQPQH
V gene: TRBV7-8; J gene: TRBJ2-7; CDR3 protein: ASSLAGLTIYEQY
V gene: TRBV6-1; J gene: TRBJ2-4; CDR3 protein: ASSASRGGYGAKNIQY
V gene: TRBV19; J gene: TRBJ1-4; CDR3 protein: ASRTTGFEKLF
V gene: TRBV11-2; J gene: TRBJ1-1; CDR3 protein: ASSLVRGTEAF
V gene: TRBV6-4; J gene: TRBJ2-4; CDR3 protein: ASTRPRTRY
V gene: TRBV6-1; J gene: TRBJ2-1; CDR3 protein: ASSEFRDYNEQF
V gene: TRBV2; J gene: TRBJ1-1; CDR3 protein: ASSDGDSYGLNTEAF
V gene: TRBV18; J gene: TRBJ1-4; CDR3 protein: ASSPNSREGLF
V gene: TRBV7-9; J gene: TRBJ2-2; CDR3 protein: ASSLEGTPNTGELF
V gene: TRBV6-1; J gene: TRBJ1-5; CDR3 protein: ASSVESNRPQH
V gene: TRBV9; J gene: TRBJ2-3; CDR3 protein: ASNAGFSTDTQY
V gene: TRBV5-1; J gene: TRBJ1-6; CDR3 protein: ASTRVGNSPLH
V gene: TRBV4-3; J gene: TRBJ2-3; CDR3 protein: ASSQKSAGLQGSDTQY
V gene: TRBV19; J gene: TRBJ1-6; CDR3 protein: ASNYRGPPYNSPLH
V gene: TRBV4-1; J gene: TRBJ2-7; CDR3 protein: ASSQVSGGLFSYEQY
V gene: TRBV7-8; J gene: TRBJ2-5; CDR3 protein: ASSPIPDPTETQY
V gene: TRBV7-9; J gene: TRBJ2-2; CDR3 protein: ASSLPRWELF
V gene: TRBV5-6; J gene: TRBJ1-1; CDR3 protein: ASSHLRTGGTEAF
V gene: TRBV5-1; J gene: TRBJ2-1; CDR3 protein: ASSLGGRDRYNEQF
V gene: TRBV7-2; J gene: TRBJ1-5; CDR3 protein: ASSLNPGGRGNQPQH
V gene: TRBV2; J gene: TRBJ1-2; CDR3 protein: ASSEGGARYGYT
V gene: TRBV5-1; J gene: TRBJ2-3; CDR3 protein: ASSQISGGVTDTQY
V gene: TRBV2; J gene: TRBJ2-5; CDR3 protein: ASDQSDRGQETQY
V gene: TRBV11-3; J gene: TRBJ2-3; CDR3 protein: ASSLDPRLAGGTDTQY
V gene: TRBV27; J gene: TRBJ2-3; CDR3 protein: ASSMGGGGLDTQY
V gene: TRBV7-6; J gene: TRBJ2-7; CDR3 protein: ASSLTGASYEQY
V gene: TRBV27; J gene: TRBJ2-1; CDR3 protein: ASSLRLDYNEQF
V gene: TRBV13; J gene: TRBJ1-3; CDR3 protein: ASSLRQGRASGNTIY
V gene: TRBV7-8; J gene: TRBJ1-1; CDR3 protein: ASSLVVGPEAF